Listed below are T cell receptor beta chains from one sample, sequenced in a study of vaccination effects on CD4 cells after COVID-19. Their antigens remain unidentified. The assay was immunoSEQ multiplex PCR, and TCRdb's table has in-frame clones only and misses some. The profile shows 30,000 to 35,000 clones, around 78% of them singletons. The sample was CD4+ T cells from PBMCs cultured with HCoV-OC43 spike peptides, taken before COVID-19 vaccination. Source of these receptors: a human donor who received a COVID-19 vaccine. CDR3s include the opening cysteine and the closing phenylalanine or tryptophan. The order of the fields is J gene, D gene, V gene, clone size, CDR3 DNA, CDR3 protein. The D gene is left open where the match is weak. Not all rows give a size; the values are once, few, many and, for expanded clones, a class.

>TRBJ2-3|.|TRBV7-2|few
TGTGCCAGCAGCCCCCTAGGTTCCACAGATACGCAGTATTTT
CASSPLGSTDTQYF
>TRBJ2-3|TRBD2|TRBV3-1/TRBV3-2|.
TGTGCCAGCAGCCAAGATTTAGCGGGGAGCGATACGCAGTATTTT
CASSQDLAGSDTQYF
>TRBJ2-7|TRBD2|TRBV7-2|.
TGTGCCAGCAGCTCCAGGACTAGCGGGGGGCAGGTCACCTACGAGCAGTACTTC
CASSSRTSGGQVTYEQYF
>TRBJ1-5|.|TRBV5-1|few
TGCGCCAGCAGCTTGGAACGGAATCAGCCCCAGCATTTT
CASSLERNQPQHF
>TRBJ2-1|.|TRBV2|.
TGTGCCAGCAACGAGCAGGGTCTGTCCAATGAGCAGTTCTTC
CASNEQGLSNEQFF
>TRBJ2-1|TRBD2|TRBV7-2|.
TGTGCCAGCAGCTTAGATGGGGGCGGGAGGGGTCGAAGGCAGTTCTTC
CASSLDGGGRGRRQFF
>TRBJ2-7|.|TRBV4-2|.
TGTGCCAGCAGCCTCGGATCGGGGACCTACGAGCAGTACTTC
CASSLGSGTYEQYF
>TRBJ2-7|TRBD1|TRBV5-1|.
TGCGCCAGCAGCCGATCCCGGGACAGGGGCCCCTACGAGCAGTACTTC
CASSRSRDRGPYEQYF
>TRBJ2-5|.|TRBV29-1|.
TGCAGCTACGTAGTTCAGGGAGAGACCCAGTACTTC
CSYVVQGETQYF
>TRBJ1-2|TRBD1|TRBV19|few
TGTGCCAGTAGTACTCCGGGACAGGACTATGGCTACACCTTC
CASSTPGQDYGYTF
>TRBJ2-6|TRBD1|TRBV2|few
TGTGCCAGCAGTCTTGGACAGGGAAAATCCGTCCTGACTTTC
CASSLGQGKSVLTF
>TRBJ1-1|.|TRBV5-1|once
TGCGCCAGCAGCTATCAGGGAGGGAACACTGAAGCTTTCTTT
CASSYQGGNTEAFF
>TRBJ2-7|.|TRBV18|few
TGTGCCAGCTCACCTAGACAGCTAAGCTCCTACGAGCAGTACTTC
CASSPRQLSSYEQYF
>TRBJ1-2|.|TRBV4-3|few
TGCGCCAGCAGCCAAGATGGCTCAGGGGTTTGGGGCTACACCTTC
CASSQDGSGVWGYTF